The present entry profiles one TCR beta chain with its context. This clonotype was seen a few times. Its binding antigen is unknown. Per-base qualities were not stored, and no clone one base away is much larger. This sample is drawn from a study of human T cells and chemical hapten exposure (dated by TCRdb to 2020 to 2023). With respect to the entire study: For sensitization, 2% DPC in acetone was applied to a roughly 2 cm by roughly 2 cm area of upper inner arm skin. Throughout the roughly 24-week study period, patients were also given weekly therapeutic DPC doses on the scalp. Patch tests used Finn chambers with 0.01% DPC on the upper back, scored after 6 days by International Contact Dermatitis Research Group standards. Under 30 alopecia patients gave blood for TCR sequencing at one to four time points (pre-sensitization, 2, 6 and 24 weeks). This study followed changes in the peripheral blood TCR repertoire in vivo during primary and secondary sensitization of alopecia patients to the hapten diphenylcyclopropenone (DPC). The libraries were sequenced as a pool, and the TCR yield per sample differed mostly because of small variations in library volumes within the pool. The patient cohort, mostly female, included alopecia areata with under or over 50% scalp involvement, alopecia totalis and alopecia universalis. Patient blood was sampled pre-sensitization (week 0) and at 2, 6 and about 24 weeks after DPC sensitization. The study at large found these results: Repeated subsampling changed both the strength of the expansion versus patch-test correlation and the threshold at which the correlation became significant. Alopecia, a presumed autoimmune disease, was present in all patients, so the immune response of the patients might differ from that of healthy individuals. The number of PT1 expanded TCRs positively correlated with patch test score, significant at thresholds 8, 16 and 32 but not 4. The number of TCRs above 1 in 1000 frequency did not change with DPC sensitization; there was no evidence of global repertoire structure alterations. Compared with pre-sensitization or healthy control sets, expanded TCRs formed significantly more large CDR3 similarity clusters, which is consistent with antigen-driven responses.

The CDR3, cysteine through phenylalanine, is 16 amino acids long. This entry keeps only the CDR3 DNA: 48 bases, framed from base 1. The germline ends are 22 bases apart after V is trimmed by 4 bases and J by 9 bases. CDR1 and CDR2 are read off the germline V gene as SGDLS and YYNGEE. The time point label of this sample denotes: patch test 1, 2 weeks after DPC sensitization. Read against the paper, the sample's treatment or condition label means: therapeutic diphenylcyclopropenone sensitization with weekly scalp DPC. Blood at each patch-test visit was drawn before the patch test was applied. Patients were considered eligible if aged 18 to 70, diagnosed with alopecia and deemed suitable for DPC therapy, and patients were excluded if pregnant. Unfractionated whole blood was collected in Tempus Blood RNA tubes, and total RNA was extracted from that blood. The library was generated by RACE. The run used a NextSeq 500. During library preparation, unique molecular identifiers were attached to individual cDNA molecules so that TCRs could be counted in a quantitative, reproducible way. From each blood RNA sample, both TCR alpha and TCR beta chains were sequenced. The source study handled its data this way. Samples had a median of 95,638 TCRs, with a range from about 23,224 to 750,000. The Decombinator software suite was used to annotate V, J and CDR3 in the TCR reads. For PS versus PT1 abundance plots, all samples were subsampled to the same number of TCRs (28,000). TCRs were defined as expanded if absent before sensitization and observed at least eight times at the 2-week time point. The public sequencing data were trimmed at Q25 with fastp and processed into clonotypes with MiXCR by TCRdb, which kept only in-frame beta chains. One record per CDR3 amino acid sequence lists the most common genes and DNA. The V and J calls were not made by the authors but by TCRdb's processing. Recorded for this sample are 75,000 to 95,000 distinct CDR3 sequences; about an eighth of them occurred a single time. The ten largest clonotypes hold 3.5% of the sample.

This TCR was sampled from a woman aged 55-69 years with alopecia areata. Some clones in this sample may be carry-over from other donors' samples. The chain is assembled from TRBV9 and TRBJ2-2; the D gene cannot be resolved reliably. The material sequenced was whole blood, taken in connection with sensitization to the hapten diphenylcyclopropenone (DPC). The CDR3 corresponds to CASSLLMAAPSRELFF. The DNA sequence is TGTGCCAGCAGCCTTCTGATGGCGGCCCCGAGCCGGGAGCTGTTTTTT.